The entry below describes one T cell receptor (beta chain). The antigen remains undetermined. This record belongs to a study of PD-1 blockade in mismatch repair-deficient tumors. Study-level information: Patients had some twelve mismatch repair-deficient cancer types, all previously treated and progressing. Study conclusions and caveats: Rapid post-treatment expansion, then contraction, generally preceding radiologic response, marked tumor-resident clones.

This CDR3 contains 14 residues. Germline V lookup: CDR1 SQVTM, CDR2 ANQGSEA. The ends were cut back, 6 bases at V and 0 bases at J, with 14 bases in the middle. Mismatch repair deficiency was confirmed in all patients, by PCR or immunohistochemistry. Assay used: immunoSEQ multiplex PCR; TCRdb lists only in-frame clones, some missing. In the table there are about 68,000 clones, around 73% of which are singletons. The sequencing used peripheral blood, collected 2 weeks after starting pembrolizumab. The V and J genes are TRBV29-1 and TRBJ1-1; the D gene is possibly TRBD1 (5 bases). The sequence was collected from an adult with mismatch repair-deficient cancer. The CDR3 region has the DNA TGCAGCGTGTTGGGACCTAATCTGAACACTGAAGCTTTCTTT. Residues: CSVLGPNLNTEAFF.